The sequence of this TCR beta chain was determined in a study of OX40 agonist ivuxolimab in advanced cancers. About the full investigation: Ivuxolimab, which targeted the costimulatory receptor OX40 (CD134), was an agonistic, fully human IgG2 monoclonal antibody. Among the approximately 54 dose-escalation patients, 19 had hepatocellular carcinoma, roughly 15 melanoma, 9 renal cell carcinoma and 9 head and neck cancer. Intravenous ivuxolimab was administered to patients every 2 weeks at six dose levels: 0.01, 0.1, 0.3, 1.5, 3 and 10 mg/kg. A male proportion of under 85% and a mean age of roughly 55 years, ranging from about 20 to 79, were recorded for the dose-escalation cohort. Peripheral TCRbeta sequencing aimed to test whether ivuxolimab altered TCR sequence diversity and caused clonal T-cell expansion. Prior anti-PD-1, anti-PD-L1 or anti-CTLA-4 therapy was permitted, and 30% to 50% of dose-escalation patients had received checkpoint inhibitors. The monotherapy dose-escalation portion (N of about 50 patients) of the phase I ivuxolimab trial is reported in the paper. Partial responses occurred in three dose-escalation patients: two with cutaneous melanoma and one with hepatocellular carcinoma. Study-wide conclusions, independent of this receptor: In the 0.1-3.0 mg/kg groups, partial responders were among the patients with the lowest normalized peripheral clonal expansion, particularly in CD8+ T cells. Low levels of normalized T-cell clonal expansion were also seen in some nonresponding patients. After ivuxolimab, more expanded clones were found on average in CD8+ T cells than in CD4+ T cells. Clonal expansion of both CD4+ and CD8+ blood T cells was observed from baseline to week 6 at doses 0.1 to 3.0 mg/kg. The antigen specificity of the peripheral T cells that underwent clonal expansion was not determined.

The trial excluded patients who had a history of autoimmune disease or who were on systemic immunosuppression. Peripheral blood for TCR sequencing was collected from all dose cohorts at baseline, on cycle 4 day 1, and on cycle 7 day 1. Samples came from an open-label, multicenter, first-in-human phase I dose-escalation trial of ivuxolimab. The trial enrolled adults with locally advanced or metastatic head and neck squamous cell, hepatocellular, melanoma or renal cell carcinoma. Before TCR sequencing, CD4+ T cells and CD8+ T cells were sorted from peripheral blood as separate populations. Comments on this clone: This receptor's antigen is unknown. Nothing much larger sits one base from this clone, and base qualities are not available.

The CDR3, from cysteine to phenylalanine, totals 12 residues. The CDR3 DNA has 36 bases and is translated from base 1. CDR1 and CDR2 are read off the germline V gene (reference sequence) as SEHNR and FQNEAQ. V sheds 1 base and J sheds 7 bases, leaving 5 bases between their ends. For sequencing of the TCRbeta CDR3 region, genomic DNA was extracted from the sorted cells. The immunoSEQ Assay was used to sequence the TCRbeta CDR3 regions. This is the immuneACCESS table as TCRdb keeps it, with only in-frame sequences that have V and J called. A part of the clones is gone; compared with another copy, unresolved V genes explain less than half, and the rest is unexplained. This sample has more than 10,000 clones in its table, and around 79% of those were observed once. Clones ranked in the top ten supply about 40% of the sample.

The TCR comes from an adult with an advanced solid tumor such as melanoma, head and neck, liver or kidney cancer. This specimen was CD4+ or CD8+ T cells sorted from blood, taken in a trial of the OX40 agonist ivuxolimab. The chain couples TRBV7-9 to TRBJ1-5; too little of a D gene remains to name it. The DNA reads TGTGCCAGCAGCTTAGATTCGCAGCCCCAGCATTTT. It encodes CASSLDSQPQHF.